This TCR beta chain is drawn from a study of T-cell reconstitution after alpha-beta-depleted transplantation in children. The CDR3 contains 11 residues. Germline CDR1 reads SEHNR; CDR2 reads FQNEAQ (reference sequence). V lost 3 bases and J 6 bases, leaving 6 bases between the germline ends. The authors prepared the TCRbeta library with unique molecular identifiers. TCRdb ran MiXCR on the PCR reads and lists one entry per CDR3 protein. The profile shows 420,000 or so distinct CDR3 sequences, roughly 11% of them singletons. The origin of this receptor is a human donor who donated a stem cell graft to a child with acute myeloid leukemia. The chain joins TRBV7-9 to TRBJ2-7; D is ambiguous. Sequences were derived from PBMCs from the stem cell graft donor, sampled from the stem cell graft. The CDR3 loop is CASSFSPEQYF. The CDR3 nucleotides are TGTGCCAGCAGCTTCTCCCCCGAGCAGTACTTC.